This TCR beta chain was recorded in a study of blood T cell repertoires in COVID-19. As for the study in general: Some COVID-19 samples were acute and others convalescent; all came from the United States, Italy and Spain. The analysed material was cDNA or gDNA that came from T cells, B-cell-depleted T cells, or PBMCs.

Trimming cost V 6 bases and J 2 bases; bases outside gene matches: 8. The CDR3 is made up of 18 amino acids. From germline, CDR1 is MNHEY and CDR2 SMNVEV (reference sequence). Original methodology: Nucleated cell number was recorded as an estimate derived from reference gene primer amplification. Clones were sequenced by immunoSEQ multiplex PCR, and TCRdb holds only the in-frame ones, with some missing. The V and J calls and clone size are taken from that table; D and trimming were inferred from the DNA. The table includes around 26,000 clones, around three quarters detected once. The TCR comes from a man between 65 and 79 years old with acute or convalescent COVID-19. Sequencing was performed on peripheral blood. The chain joins TRBV27 to TRBJ2-2; 14 bases agree with TRBD2. The CDR3 sequence: CASRAGTSGRGNTGELFF. CDR3 DNA sequence: TGTGCCAGCAGAGCCGGGACTAGCGGGAGAGGTAACACCGGGGAGCTGTTTTTT.